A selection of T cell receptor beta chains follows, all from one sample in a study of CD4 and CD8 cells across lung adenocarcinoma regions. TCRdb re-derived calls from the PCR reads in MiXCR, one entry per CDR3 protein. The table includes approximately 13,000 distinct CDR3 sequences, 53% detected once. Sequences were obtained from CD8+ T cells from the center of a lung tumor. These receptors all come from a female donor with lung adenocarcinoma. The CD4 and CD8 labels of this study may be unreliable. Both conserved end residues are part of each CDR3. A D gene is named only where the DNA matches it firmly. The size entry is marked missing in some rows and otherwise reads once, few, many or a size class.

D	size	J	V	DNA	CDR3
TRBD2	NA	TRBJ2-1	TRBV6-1	TGTGCCAGCAGTAGGCTAGCGGGAGGGCCTAACAATGAGCAGTTCTTC	CASSRLAGGPNNEQFF
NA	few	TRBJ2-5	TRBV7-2	TGTGCCAGCAGCCTCGCAGACCAAGAGACCCAGTACTTC	CASSLADQETQYF
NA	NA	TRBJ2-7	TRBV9	TGTGCCAGCAGCGTAGATGGCCAAAGTCACCGGGAGCAGTACTTC	CASSVDGQSHREQYF
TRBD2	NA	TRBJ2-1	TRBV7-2	TGTGCCAGCAGCTCCCTGGATAGCGGGAGTGTCTACAATGAGCAGTTCTTC	CASSSLDSGSVYNEQFF
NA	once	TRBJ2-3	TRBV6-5	TGTGCCAGTAGTTATGCGGGCCCCGGGGGCCCGGGCCCAGATACGCAGTATTTC	CASSYAGPGGPGPDTQYF
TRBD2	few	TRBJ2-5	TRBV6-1	TGTGCCAGCAGCACCGGGACTAGCGGGAGAGCAATCTACAAGCAGTACTTC	CASSTGTSGRAIYKQYF
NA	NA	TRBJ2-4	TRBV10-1	TGCGCCAGCAGTGAGTCGACGGGCGGGTGGGCCAAAGACACGCAGTACTTC	CASSESTGGWAKDTQYF
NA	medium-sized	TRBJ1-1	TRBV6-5	TGTGCCAGCAGTTACTCATCTGGGAGCACTGAAGCTTTCTTT	CASSYSSGSTEAFF
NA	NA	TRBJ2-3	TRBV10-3	TGTGCCATCAGTGGTGTGGTGGGGGGAACAGATACGCAGTATTTT	CAISGVVGGTDTQYF
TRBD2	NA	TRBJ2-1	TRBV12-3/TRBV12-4	TGTGCCAGCAGTTTGTCGTGGGCGGGCGGGGGGGGCGACAATGAGCAGTTCTTC	CASSLSWAGGGGDNEQFF
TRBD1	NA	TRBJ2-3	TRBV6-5	TGTGCCAGCAGTTACGGGACAGGGGATACAGATACGCAGTATTTT	CASSYGTGDTDTQYF
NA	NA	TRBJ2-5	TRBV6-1	TGTGCCAGCAGTGAATGGTCGGGGGACGGGACCCAGTACTTC	CASSEWSGDGTQYF
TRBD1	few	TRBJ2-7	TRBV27	TGTGCCAGCGGCCGGGGACAGGGGGCCTACGAGCAGTACTTC	CASGRGQGAYEQYF
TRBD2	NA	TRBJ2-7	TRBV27	TGTGCCAGCAGTCCCACTAGCGGGGGGCACTCCTACGAGCAGTACTTC	CASSPTSGGHSYEQYF
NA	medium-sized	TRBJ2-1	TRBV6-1	TGTGCCAGCAGCCCCGCGACAGCTTCCAATGAGCAGTTCTTC	CASSPATASNEQFF
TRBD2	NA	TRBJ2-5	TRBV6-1	TGTGCCAGCAGTGAAGGCGGGGGGGCCGAGGAGACCCAGTACTTC	CASSEGGGAEETQYF
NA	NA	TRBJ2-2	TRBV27	TGTGCCAGCAGTTCTCAAGGGGCCCGCACCGGGGCGCAGTTTTTT	CASSSQGARTGAQFF
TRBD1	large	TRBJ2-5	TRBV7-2	TGTGCCAGCAGCTCCGGGACAGGTCAAGAGACCCAGTACTTC	CASSSGTGQETQYF
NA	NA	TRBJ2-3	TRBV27	TGTGCCAGCACCCCCATCGAGACAAGTACAGATACGCAGTATTTT	CASTPIETSTDTQYF
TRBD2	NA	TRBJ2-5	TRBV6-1	TGTGCCAGCAGTGTGGGACTAGCGGGAGACCGGGAGACCCAGTACTTC	CASSVGLAGDRETQYF
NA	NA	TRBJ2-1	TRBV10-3	TGTGCCATCACTCGGGGCAATGAGCAGTTCTTC	CAITRGNEQFF
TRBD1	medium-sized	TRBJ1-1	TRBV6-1	TGTGCCAGCAGACAACTAGGGGGACAGGGGCTCATGAACACTGAAGCTTTCTTT	CASRQLGGQGLMNTEAFF
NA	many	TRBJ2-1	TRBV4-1	TGCGCCAGCAGCCGTAACACAGGACACAATGAGCAGTTCTTC	CASSRNTGHNEQFF
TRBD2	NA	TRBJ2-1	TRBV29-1	TGCAGCGTTGAGCGGGAGGTCCTCAATGAGCAGTTCTTC	CSVEREVLNEQFF
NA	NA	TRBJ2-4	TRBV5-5	TGTGCCAGCAGCTTCTCCCCTTCTCGTGAAAACATTCAGTACTTC	CASSFSPSRENIQYF
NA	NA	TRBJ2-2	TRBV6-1	TGTGCCAGCAGTCTGGGCCTACAGGCTGGGAACACCGATGCGCAGTTTTTT	CASSLGLQAGNTDAQFF
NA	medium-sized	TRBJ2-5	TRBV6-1	TGTGCCAGCAGTGAAGAGAGGGGAGAGACCCAGTACTTC	CASSEERGETQYF
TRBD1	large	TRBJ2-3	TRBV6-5	TGTGCCAGCAGTTATTACGGACAGGGGATGCCAGATACGCAGTATTTT	CASSYYGQGMPDTQYF
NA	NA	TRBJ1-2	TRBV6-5	TGTGCCAGCAGTTACGGGGGGCATGGCTACACCTTC	CASSYGGHGYTF
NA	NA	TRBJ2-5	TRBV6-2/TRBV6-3	TGTGCCAGCACCGACGCGGGGCTCGCGGGCCGGGACCCAGATACCCAGTACTTC	CASTDAGLAGRDPDTQYF
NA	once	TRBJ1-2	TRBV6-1	TGTGCCAGCGGGAGTAGGGCCTATGGCTACACCTTC	CASGSRAYGYTF
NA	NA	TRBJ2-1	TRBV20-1	TGCAGTGCCACCTCCCCGGGGCTAGATTACAATGAGCAGTTCTTC	CSATSPGLDYNEQFF
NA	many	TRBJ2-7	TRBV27	TGTGCCAGCAGTTTAGTCTGGGGCCAGTTCTACGAGCAGTACTTC	CASSLVWGQFYEQYF
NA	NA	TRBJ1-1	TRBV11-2	TGTGCCAGCACCACGTGGGGTCACACTGAAGCTTTCTTT	CASTTWGHTEAFF
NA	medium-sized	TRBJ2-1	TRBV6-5	TGTGCCAGCAGTTACCGGGCCCAAGAGGGTGAGCAGTTCTTC	CASSYRAQEGEQFF
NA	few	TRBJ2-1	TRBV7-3	TGTGCCAGCAGCTTCGAGGGGGGGTACAATGAGCAGTTCTTC	CASSFEGGYNEQFF